The 12 T cell receptor beta chains below all came from one sample that was sequenced in a study of tumor-infiltrating lymphocytes in primary liver carcinoma. Germline DNA was extracted too, while blood RNA derived from unsorted whole blood. From roughly 500 ng total RNA, TCR beta cDNA was generated with a primer in the constant region. Sequencing libraries for TCR beta derived from three nested multiplex PCR rounds that used slightly modified ARM-PCR. Investigators reported that the first two PCR rounds, at 10 cycles each, used TRBV1-TRBV30 forward primers with a C-beta reverse primer. TCRdb reprocessed the multiplex PCR reads with MiXCR, giving one entry per CDR3 protein. This table has some 320,000 distinct CDR3 sequences, 60% to 80% appearing once. Material for sequencing was peripheral blood. The receptors here all came from a man aged 35 to 55 with primary liver carcinoma and hepatitis B virus infection.

Turning to this clonotype: A much larger clone differs by one base, so this may be a read error. V gene TRBV10-3 combines with J gene TRBJ2-1; 10 bases agree with TRBD2. The germline gives CDR1 ENHRY, CDR2 SYGVKD. The CDR3 is 16 residues long. The J segment lost 8 bases and the V segment lost 6 bases, leaving 13 bases of the junction unmatched. CDR3 nucleotide sequence: TGTGCCATCAGGGAGAATCTAGCGGGAGCAGGAGATGAGCAGTTCTTC. Its protein product is CAIRENLAGAGDEQFF.

The chain is built from TRBV28 and TRBJ1-2, with D possibly matching TRBD1 (6 bases). This CDR3 is 15 amino acids long. Per the germline V gene, CDR1 is MDHEN and CDR2 is SYDVKM. Trimming cost V 2 bases and J 6 bases, with 16 bases left between them. The CDR3 DNA follows: TGTGCCAGCAGTTTAACCGGGACACAATCAAATGGCTACACCTTC. It is translated as CASSLTGTQSNGYTF.

The chain uses TRBV7-6 and TRBJ2-1; 8 bases map to TRBD2. Losses at the gene ends were 5 bases for V and 5 bases for J; bases not matched to a gene: 8. Germline assignment: CDR1 SGHVS and CDR2 FNYEAQ. The CDR3 consists of 15 residues. The CDR3 spells CASSLSGTGDNEQFF. The CDR3 DNA sequence: TGTGCCAGCAGCCTTAGCGGGACTGGCGACAATGAGCAGTTCTTC.

With respect to this clonotype: At one boundary the junction diverges from the germline segment, which might be a read error. The chain carries TRBV12-3 or TRBV12-4 and TRBJ2-1, with D possibly matching TRBD2 (6 bases). The length of the CDR3 is 16 residues. CDR3 bases: TGTGCCAGCACTCCATCCTCGGGACTTGGCTACAATGAGCTGTTCTTC. Protein sequence: CASTPSSGLGYNELFF.

Concerning this clonotype itself: With a much larger clone just one base away, this may be a read error. A read error is likely, as this CDR3 ends without the conserved phenylalanine or tryptophan. The CDR3: CASWGQGLFL. Here the CDR3 DNA reads TGTGCCAGCTGGGGACAGGGGCTGTTTCTT. This chain uses TRBV6-2 or TRBV6-3 with TRBJ2-2; 9 bases fit TRBD1. Per the germline V gene, CDR1 is MNHEY and CDR2 is SVGEGT. Trimming cost V 8 bases and J 13 bases; bases outside gene matches: 2. This CDR3 has 10 residues.

This clonotype appeared many times. The chain couples TRBV6-6 to TRBJ2-7; D gene uncertain. The germline V and J ends were trimmed by 0 bases and 9 bases, with 15 bases remaining between them. Germline CDR1 is MNHNY and CDR2 is SVGAGI (reference sequence). The CDR3 contains 14 residues. Here the CDR3 DNA reads TGTGCCAGCAGTTACTCGCTGGCAGCGCCGAGGCAGTACTTC. This translates into CASSYSLAAPRQYF.

Of note for this clonotype: This could be a read error, since a much larger clone is one nucleotide away. The chain uses TRBV6-1 and TRBJ1-3; D remains ambiguous. The CDR3 has 19 residues. Germline loops: CDR1 MNHNS, CDR2 SASEGT. V was shortened by 5 bases and J by 0 bases, with 23 bases between the two germline ends. The CDR3 reads CASSRNILNDTSSGNTIYF. Written as DNA, the CDR3 is TGTGCCAGCAGTAGAAATATACTCAACGACACGAGCTCTGGAAACACCATATATTTT.

As to this clonotype: A much larger clonotype is one base distant, so this may be a read error. The CDR3 loop is CAIADGDGSTIYF. The CDR3 DNA reads TGTGCCATCGCCGACGGGGACGGAAGCACCATATATTTT. This rearrangement joins TRBV6-1 to TRBJ1-3, with D possibly TRBD1 on 5 matching bases. Germline loops: CDR1 MNHNS, CDR2 SASEGT. CDR3 size: 13 residues.

As to this clonotype: The CDR3 carries no conserved terminal phenylalanine or tryptophan, so it likely arises from a read error. The chain carries TRBV10-2 and TRBJ2-7; TRBD1 aligns across 7 bases. This CDR3 is built from 15 residues. The trim removed 1 base at V and 7 bases at J, leaving 10 bases unmatched. CDR1 is WSHSY and CDR2 is SAAADI in the germline V gene. Here the CDR3 reads CASSEFADRAVEQYS. The CDR3, as DNA: TGCGCCAGCAGTGAGTTTGCCGACAGGGCTGTTGAGCAGTACTCC.

In regard to this clonotype: Mismatch with germline at one junction end may stem from a read error. The chain uses TRBV4-1 and TRBJ1-1; tentative D call: TRBD1 (5 bases). Germline values: CDR1 MGHRA, CDR2 YSYEKL. The CDR3 covers 16 residues. Here the CDR3 reads CASTVVEGRGNTEAFF. The CDR3 bases are TGCGCCAGCACCGTGGTTGAGGGGCGGGGGAACACTGAAGCCTTCTTT.

The chain recombines TRBV5-1 with TRBJ2-2, with 7 positions matching TRBD1. CDR3 length: 15 amino acids. The germline gives CDR1 SGHRS, CDR2 YFSETQ. V was clipped by 4 bases and J by 1 base; unmatched bases: 4. The CDR3 DNA is TGCGCCAGCAGCCCTCGACAGGGGAACACCGGGGAGCTGTTTTTT. Its translation: CASSPRQGNTGELFF.

In regard to this clonotype: At one end, the junction sequence differs from germline, possibly due to a read error. The chain joins TRBV5-1 to TRBJ1-1; D might be TRBD1 (6 bases). CDR3 length: 16 amino acids. Looked up from germline, CDR1 is SGHRS and CDR2 is YFSETQ. The CDR3 DNA sequence: TGCGCCAGCTCAACAGGGCCTAGTAACATGAACACTGAAGCTCTCTTT. It yields the protein CASSTGPSNMNTEALF.